What follows are 14 T cell receptor beta chains derived from one specimen sequenced in a study of CD8 T cells in ankylosing spondylitis. From the 5' RACE reads, TCRdb called clonotypes with MiXCR, one entry per CDR3 protein. The data contain about 24,000 distinct CDR3 sequences, 17% of them singletons. Specimen: blood. The receptors derive from a male donor with ankylosing spondylitis or in good health (not recorded which).

This clonotype was seen at least ten times. V gene TRBV29-1 combines with J gene TRBJ2-2; 7 nucleotides align to TRBD2. V lost 4 bases to trimming and J lost 5 bases; unmatched junction nucleotides: 10. The length of the CDR3 is 15 residues. Germline V gene sequence: CDR1 SQVTM, CDR2 ANQGSEA. This CDR3 reads CSVVGRERETGELFF. CDR3 DNA: TGCAGCGTTGTTGGGAGAGAGCGGGAAACCGGGGAGCTGTTTTTT.

The rearrangement links TRBV6-5 to TRBJ1-4; tentatively, D is TRBD1 (5 bases). Trimming took 0 bases from V and 8 from J, leaving 13 bases between them. The CDR3 is made up of 15 amino acids. Germline V gene sequence: CDR1 MNHEY, CDR2 SVGAGI. This CDR3 is CASSYSVRPGEKLFF. The CDR3 DNA reads TGTGCCAGCAGTTACTCCGTAAGGCCAGGGGAAAAACTGTTTTTT.

The chain has TRBV11-2 and TRBJ2-3; possibly TRBD1 or TRBD2 for D (5 bases each). The CDR3 is 14 amino acids. Deletions cut 10 bases from V and 5 bases from J, with 19 bases between. Germline V gene lookup returns CDR1 SGHAT and CDR2 FQNNGV. CDR3 bases: TGTGCCACCCCCAAGGGCAGGGAGTTAGATACGCAGTATTTT. Translating gives CATPKGRELDTQYF.

There are a few counts of this clonotype. J is TRBJ2-3 and V is TRBV5-1; D is undetermined. This CDR3 has 12 amino acids. CDR1 is SGHRS, CDR2 YFSETQ, per germline. Trimming left V 3 bases short and J 6 bases short, with 8 bases between. CDR3 loop: CASSSSRDTQYF. The DNA of the CDR3 is TGCGCCAGCAGCTCCTCAAGGGATACGCAGTATTTT.

Only a few counts were recorded for this clonotype. The CDR3 DNA reads TGTGCCAGCAGTTACGCTAGCGCGGGTGAGCAGTTCTTC. This codes for CASSYASAGEQFF. The chain employs TRBV6-5 and TRBJ2-1, with D tentatively TRBD2 (6 bases). Trimming pared 2 bases from V and 9 bases from J, leaving 11 bases between. Per the germline V gene, CDR1 is MNHEY and CDR2 is SVGAGI. The CDR3 sequence is 13 residues long.

The CDR3 reads CASSLGTLQPQHF. CDR3 coding DNA: TGTGCCAGCAGTTTGGGTACACTCCAGCCCCAGCATTTT. The chain is built from TRBV12-3 or TRBV12-4 and TRBJ1-5, with D unclear. Trimming left V 3 bases short and J 7 bases short, with 10 bases between. CDR3 size: 13 residues.

This clonotype was seen just once. The chain uses TRBV29-1 and TRBJ1-6; a weak D match, TRBD1 (6 bases). Germline CDR1 SQVTM, CDR2 ANQGSEA. The CDR3 runs 14 residues. V lost 7 bases to trimming and J lost 5 bases, with 15 bases between them. DNA of the CDR3: TGCAGCGCCAAGATGGGGGCTGATAATTCACCCCTCCACTTT. It specifies CSAKMGADNSPLHF.

V and J are TRBV7-9 and TRBJ2-2; TRBD2 might be the D (5 bases). The germline V and J ends were trimmed by 4 bases and 4 bases, with 10 bases remaining between them. Germline CDR1 SEHNR, CDR2 FQNEAQ (reference sequence). This CDR3 comprises 14 residues. The CDR3 DNA reads as TGTGCCAGCAGCTACGGACGGGGCACCGGGGAGCTGTTTTTT. Amino acid sequence: CASSYGRGTGELFF.

The J gene is TRBJ2-5, the V gene TRBV5-5, with 9 positions matching TRBD2. After removal of 6 bases from V and 4 bases from J, the junction contained 10 bases not matched to a gene. The germline gives CDR1 SGHKS, CDR2 YYEKEE (reference sequence). The length of the CDR3 is 15 residues. CDR3 DNA: TGTGCCAGCACCCTCCTAGCGGGAATTAGAGAGACCCAGTACTTC. Amino acid sequence: CASTLLAGIRETQYF.

This sequence joins TRBV4-1 and TRBJ2-2; D unresolved. The CDR3 loop spans 14 amino acids. Germline values: CDR1 MGHRA, CDR2 YSYEKL. V was pared by 1 base and J by 5 bases, with 8 bases between. As DNA, the CDR3 is TGCGCCAGCAGCCAAGTGGCTCCAACCGGGGAGCTGTTTTTT. It codes for CASSQVAPTGELFF.

The J gene is TRBJ2-3, the V gene TRBV6-6, with 7 bases lining up with TRBD1. The CDR3 contains 17 residues. The V and J ends lost 6 bases and 3 bases, in that order; junction bases with no gene match: 15. CDR1 and CDR2 (germline): MNHNY, SVGAGI (reference sequence). The CDR3 coding sequence is TGTGCCAGCAGCCCCGCCCAGACAGGGACATTAACAGATACGCAGTATTTT. Protein sequence: CASSPAQTGTLTDTQYF.

The rearrangement uses TRBV9 and TRBJ2-2; D perhaps matches TRBD2 (5 bases). The germline V gene encodes CDR1 SGDLS and CDR2 YYNGEE. The CDR3 is made up of 16 amino acids. The V end was cut by 3 bases, the J end by 6 bases, with 18 bases between. The CDR3 bases are TGTGCCAGCAGCGCGACCAGTAGTGGAGGCGCCGGGGAGCTGTTTTTT. Translation gives CASSATSSGGAGELFF.

This clonotype was detected only a few times. V is TRBV6-5 and J is TRBJ2-7; D gene unclear. V was cut by 8 bases and J by 3 bases, with 14 bases left in between. Germline lookup yields CDR1 MNHEY and CDR2 SVGAGI. CDR3 size: 13 residues. This chain's CDR3 is CASGPELIYEQYF. In nucleotides, the CDR3 is TGTGCCAGCGGACCCGAACTAATCTACGAGCAGTACTTC.

This clonotype has at least ten counts. The chain joins TRBV12-3 or TRBV12-4 to TRBJ2-1, with 9 bases aligning to TRBD1. The trim removed 5 bases at V and 4 bases at J, leaving 12 bases unmatched. The CDR3 is 17 residues long. The CDR3 coding sequence is TGTGCCAGCAGTACCCGGACAGGGGACCCCCCTTACAATGAGCAGTTCTTC. It yields the protein CASSTRTGDPPYNEQFF.